The 3 T cell receptor beta chains reported below all come from one sample, sequenced in a study of low-dose radiotherapy and immunotherapy resistance in tumors. cDNA synthesis used a TRAV/TRBV-specific primer set for both chains. The TCRs were subjected to amplification over around 19 PCR cycles employing a constant-region primer in conjunction with a V-primer adapter. Using its own MiXCR run on the reads, TCRdb lists one record per CDR3 protein. The repertoire holds some 100,000 distinct CDR3 sequences, more than 20% seen once, with about 4% in the top ten. The time point is: after trial treatment. Regarding treatment: LDRT plus nivolumab, ipilimumab, low-dose cyclophosphamide and aspirin (RACIN trial). Sequenced material: PBMCs, taken after low-dose radiotherapy plus immunotherapy. Receptors originate from a male donor with prostate cancer.

This clonotype was seen ten or more times. The rearrangement uses TRBV2 and TRBJ2-2, with TRBD2 identical over 7 bases. The germline CDR1 and CDR2 sequences are SNHLY and FYNNEI. Unmatched junction bases numbered 16, after V lost 6 bases and J lost 6 bases. The CDR3 sequence is 17 residues long. The CDR3 protein is CASRPDPASAGAGELFF. The CDR3, as DNA: TGTGCCAGCAGGCCCGACCCTGCCTCGGCGGGGGCCGGGGAGCTGTTTTTT.

The chain carries TRBV2 and TRBJ2-2; D unresolved. CDR3 length: 11 amino acids. CDR1 SNHLY and CDR2 FYNNEI come from the germline V gene. The V end was cut by 11 bases, the J end by 3 bases, with 7 bases between. Here the CDR3 DNA reads TGTGCCGGTGGGGACACCGGGGAGCTGTTTTTT. Protein: CAGGDTGELFF.

At least ten counts were recorded for this clonotype. J is TRBJ2-7 and V is TRBV2; 7 bases agree with TRBD2. The germline V gene encodes CDR1 SNHLY and CDR2 FYNNEI. There are 14 residues in the CDR3. The ends lost 9 bases at V and 7 bases at J; junction bases unmatched: 15. DNA of the CDR3: TGTGCCAGTAAGCGGGACGCCATTGTGGGGGAGCAGTACTTC. Protein product: CASKRDAIVGEQYF.